The sequence of this T cell receptor beta chain was determined in a study of blood T cell repertoires in COVID-19. Background on the study: PBMCs, B-cell-depleted T cells, or T cells provided the cDNA or gDNA that made up the material.

Ages ranged from about 18 to 89 years, with residence in about 24 US areas. Cohort assignment relied on participant-reported clinical history. V shed 4 bases, J shed 4 bases, and the junction held 11 bases outside the gene matches. CDR3 length equals 15 residues. Germline V gene lookup returns CDR1 SGHRS and CDR2 YFSETQ. In the original workflow: Researchers report that nucleated cell counts were estimated from reference gene primer amplification. TCRdb keeps only in-frame clones here, not all; method: immunoSEQ multiplex PCR. V, J and clone size reflect that table, while D and trimming were determined from the DNA. The sample shows over 300,000 clones, around 90% of them seen only once.

The clonotype originates from a woman between 25 and 40 years old who had recovered from COVID-19. The gene calls are TRBV5-1 and TRBJ2-7; TRBD2 matches at 7 bases. What was sequenced was PBMCs or T cells enriched from blood (not recorded which). In nucleotides, the CDR3 is TGCGCCAGCAGCCCCCGGGACCACGGGAGGTACGAGCAGTACTTC. It specifies CASSPRDHGRYEQYF. The full variable domain, with the rest looked up from reference TRBV5-1 and TRBJ2-7, is KAGVTQTPRYLIKTRGQQVTLSCSPISGHRSVSWYQQTPGQGLQFLFEYFSETQRNKGNFPGRFSGRQFSNSRSEMNVSTLELGDSALYLCASSPRDHGRYEQYFGPGTRLTVT.